The clone carrying this T cell receptor beta chain was detected only once. This sample is drawn from a study of blood T cell repertoires in COVID-19. Measured with immunoSEQ multiplex PCR; TCRdb has only the in-frame clones, and not every one. The sample shows some 190,000 clones, about 82% of them seen only once. CDR3 length: 13 residues. The V end was cut by 5 bases, the J end by 2 bases, with 12 bases between. Germline loops: CDR1 GTSNPN, CDR2 SVGIG (reference sequence). The chain employs TRBV30 and TRBJ1-2, with a weak D call TRBD1 (5 bases). The sequencing input was PBMCs or T cells enriched from blood (not recorded which). This TCR was sampled from a middle-aged man with acute COVID-19. DNA of the CDR3: TGTGCCTGGGCCGGGAGGGACAACTATGGCTACACCTTC. It yields the protein CAWAGRDNYGYTF.